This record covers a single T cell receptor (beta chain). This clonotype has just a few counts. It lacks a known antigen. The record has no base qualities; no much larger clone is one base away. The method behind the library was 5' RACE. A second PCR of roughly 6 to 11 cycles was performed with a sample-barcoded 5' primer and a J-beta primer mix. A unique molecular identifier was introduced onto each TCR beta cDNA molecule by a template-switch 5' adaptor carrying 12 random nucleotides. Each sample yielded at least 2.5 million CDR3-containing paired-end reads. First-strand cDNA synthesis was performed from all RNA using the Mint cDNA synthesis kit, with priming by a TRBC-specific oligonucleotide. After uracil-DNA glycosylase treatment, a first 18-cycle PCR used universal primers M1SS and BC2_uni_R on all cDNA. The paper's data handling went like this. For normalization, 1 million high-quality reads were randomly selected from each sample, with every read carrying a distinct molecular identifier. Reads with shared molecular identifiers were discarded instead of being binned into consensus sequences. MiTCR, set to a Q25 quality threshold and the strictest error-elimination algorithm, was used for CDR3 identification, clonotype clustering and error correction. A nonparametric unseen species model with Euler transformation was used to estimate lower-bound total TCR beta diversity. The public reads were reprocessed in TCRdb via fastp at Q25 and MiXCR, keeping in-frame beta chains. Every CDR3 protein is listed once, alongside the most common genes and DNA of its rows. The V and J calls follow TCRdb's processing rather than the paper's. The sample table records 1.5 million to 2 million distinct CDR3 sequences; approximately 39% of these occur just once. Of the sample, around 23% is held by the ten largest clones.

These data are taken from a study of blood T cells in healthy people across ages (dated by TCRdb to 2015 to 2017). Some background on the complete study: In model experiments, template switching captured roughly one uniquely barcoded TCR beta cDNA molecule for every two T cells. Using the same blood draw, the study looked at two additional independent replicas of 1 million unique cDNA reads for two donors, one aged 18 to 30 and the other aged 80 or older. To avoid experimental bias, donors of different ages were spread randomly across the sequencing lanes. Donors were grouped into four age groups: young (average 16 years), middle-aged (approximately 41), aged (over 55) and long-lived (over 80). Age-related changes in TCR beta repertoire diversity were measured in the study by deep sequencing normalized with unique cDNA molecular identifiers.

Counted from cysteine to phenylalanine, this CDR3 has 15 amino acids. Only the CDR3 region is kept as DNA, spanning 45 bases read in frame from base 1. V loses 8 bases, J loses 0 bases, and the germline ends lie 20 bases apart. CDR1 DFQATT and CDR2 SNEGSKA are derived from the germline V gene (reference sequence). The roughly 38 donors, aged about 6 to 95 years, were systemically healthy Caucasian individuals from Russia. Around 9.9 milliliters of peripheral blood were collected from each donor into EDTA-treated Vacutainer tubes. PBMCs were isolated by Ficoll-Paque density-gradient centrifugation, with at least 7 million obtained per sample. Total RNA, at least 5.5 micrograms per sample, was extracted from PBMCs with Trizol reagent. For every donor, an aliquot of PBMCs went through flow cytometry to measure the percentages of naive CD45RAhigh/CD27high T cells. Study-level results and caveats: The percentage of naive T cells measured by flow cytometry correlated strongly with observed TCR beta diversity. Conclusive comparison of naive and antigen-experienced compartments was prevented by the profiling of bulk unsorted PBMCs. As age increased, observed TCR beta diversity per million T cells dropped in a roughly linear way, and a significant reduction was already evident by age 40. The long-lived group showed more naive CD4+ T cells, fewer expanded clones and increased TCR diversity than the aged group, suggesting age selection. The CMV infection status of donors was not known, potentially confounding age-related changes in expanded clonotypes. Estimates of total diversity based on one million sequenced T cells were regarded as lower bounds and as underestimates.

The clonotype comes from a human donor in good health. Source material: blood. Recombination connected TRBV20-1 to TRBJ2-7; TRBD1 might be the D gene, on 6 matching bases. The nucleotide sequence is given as TGCAGTCCGGATGGAGACGCGGACAGCTCCTACGAGCAGTACTTC. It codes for CSPDGDADSSYEQYF.